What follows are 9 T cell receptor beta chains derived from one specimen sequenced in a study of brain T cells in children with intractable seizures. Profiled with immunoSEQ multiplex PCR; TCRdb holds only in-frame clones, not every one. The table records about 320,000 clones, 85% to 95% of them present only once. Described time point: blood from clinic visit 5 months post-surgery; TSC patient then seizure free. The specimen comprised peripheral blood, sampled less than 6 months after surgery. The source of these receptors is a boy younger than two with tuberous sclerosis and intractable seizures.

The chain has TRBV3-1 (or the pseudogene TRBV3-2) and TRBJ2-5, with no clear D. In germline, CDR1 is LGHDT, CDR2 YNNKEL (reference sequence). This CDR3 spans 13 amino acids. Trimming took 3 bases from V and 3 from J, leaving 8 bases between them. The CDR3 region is CASSHPNEETQYF. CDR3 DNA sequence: TGTGCCAGCAGCCACCCCAACGAAGAGACCCAGTACTTC.

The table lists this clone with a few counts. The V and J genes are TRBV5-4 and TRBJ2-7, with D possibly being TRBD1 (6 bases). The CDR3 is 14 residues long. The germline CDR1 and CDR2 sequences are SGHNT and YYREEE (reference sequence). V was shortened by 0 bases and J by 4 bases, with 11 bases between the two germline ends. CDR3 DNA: TGTGCCAGCAGCTTGGAACAGGGAAATTACGAGCAGTACTTC. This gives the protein CASSLEQGNYEQYF.

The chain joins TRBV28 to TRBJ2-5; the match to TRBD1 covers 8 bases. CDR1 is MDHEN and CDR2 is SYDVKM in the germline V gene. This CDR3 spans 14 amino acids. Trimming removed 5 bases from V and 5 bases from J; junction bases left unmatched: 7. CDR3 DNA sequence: TGTGCCAGCAGTGAGACAGGGGAACGGGAGACCCAGTACTTC. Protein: CASSETGERETQYF.

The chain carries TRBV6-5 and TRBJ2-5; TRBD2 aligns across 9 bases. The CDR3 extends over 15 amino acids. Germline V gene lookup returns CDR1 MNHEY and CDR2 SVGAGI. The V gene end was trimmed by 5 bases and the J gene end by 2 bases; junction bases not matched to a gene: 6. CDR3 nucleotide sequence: TGTGCCAGCAGTCCGCGGGGGGGCCTGCAAGAGACCCAGTACTTC. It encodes CASSPRGGLQETQYF.

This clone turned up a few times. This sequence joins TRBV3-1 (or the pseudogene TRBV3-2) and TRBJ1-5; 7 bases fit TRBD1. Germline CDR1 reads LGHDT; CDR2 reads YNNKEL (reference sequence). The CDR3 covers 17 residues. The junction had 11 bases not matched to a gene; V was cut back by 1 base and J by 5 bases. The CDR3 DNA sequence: TGTGCCAGCAGCCAAGGTGTCCGGACAGGAGGTCATCAGCCCCAGCATTTT. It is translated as CASSQGVRTGGHQPQHF.

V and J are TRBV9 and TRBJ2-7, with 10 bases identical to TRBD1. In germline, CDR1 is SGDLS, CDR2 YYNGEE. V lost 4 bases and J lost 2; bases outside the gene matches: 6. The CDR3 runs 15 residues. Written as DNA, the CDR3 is TGTGCCAGCAGCCCGGGACAGGGGCGCCCCTACGAGCAGTACTTC. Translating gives CASSPGQGRPYEQYF.

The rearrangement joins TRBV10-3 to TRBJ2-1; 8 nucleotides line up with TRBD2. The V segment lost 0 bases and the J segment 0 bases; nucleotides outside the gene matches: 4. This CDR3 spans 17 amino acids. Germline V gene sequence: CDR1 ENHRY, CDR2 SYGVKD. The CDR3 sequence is CAISESGGGGSYNEQFF. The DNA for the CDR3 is TGTGCCATCAGTGAGTCCGGGGGGGGCGGCTCCTACAATGAGCAGTTCTTC.

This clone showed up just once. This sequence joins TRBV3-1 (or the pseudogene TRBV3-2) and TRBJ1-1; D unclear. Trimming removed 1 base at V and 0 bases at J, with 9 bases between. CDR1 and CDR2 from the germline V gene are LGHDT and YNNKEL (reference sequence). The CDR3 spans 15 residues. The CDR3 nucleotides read TGTGCCAGCAGCCAAGGGCCCGTCATGAACACTGAAGCTTTCTTT. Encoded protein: CASSQGPVMNTEAFF.

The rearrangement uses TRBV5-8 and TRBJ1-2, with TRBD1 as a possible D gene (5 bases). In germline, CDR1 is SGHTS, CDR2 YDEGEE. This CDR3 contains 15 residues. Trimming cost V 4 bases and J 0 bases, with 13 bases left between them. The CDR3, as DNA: TGTGCCAGCAGCCGTGATGGGACGGCTAACTATGGCTACACCTTC. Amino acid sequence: CASSRDGTANYGYTF.